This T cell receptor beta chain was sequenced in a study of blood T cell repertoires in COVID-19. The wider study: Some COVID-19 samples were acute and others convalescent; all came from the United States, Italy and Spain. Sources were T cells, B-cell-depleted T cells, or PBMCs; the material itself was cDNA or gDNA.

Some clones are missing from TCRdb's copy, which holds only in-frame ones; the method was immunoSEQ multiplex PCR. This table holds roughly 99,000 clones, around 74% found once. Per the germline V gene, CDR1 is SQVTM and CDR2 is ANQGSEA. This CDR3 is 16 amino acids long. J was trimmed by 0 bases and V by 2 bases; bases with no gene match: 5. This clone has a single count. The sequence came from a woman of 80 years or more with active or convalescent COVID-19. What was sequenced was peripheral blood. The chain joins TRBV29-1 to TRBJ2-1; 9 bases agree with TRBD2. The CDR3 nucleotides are TGCAGCGTTGAATTGGGTAGCGGGAGCTCCTACAATGAGCAGTTCTTC. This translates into CSVELGSGSSYNEQFF.